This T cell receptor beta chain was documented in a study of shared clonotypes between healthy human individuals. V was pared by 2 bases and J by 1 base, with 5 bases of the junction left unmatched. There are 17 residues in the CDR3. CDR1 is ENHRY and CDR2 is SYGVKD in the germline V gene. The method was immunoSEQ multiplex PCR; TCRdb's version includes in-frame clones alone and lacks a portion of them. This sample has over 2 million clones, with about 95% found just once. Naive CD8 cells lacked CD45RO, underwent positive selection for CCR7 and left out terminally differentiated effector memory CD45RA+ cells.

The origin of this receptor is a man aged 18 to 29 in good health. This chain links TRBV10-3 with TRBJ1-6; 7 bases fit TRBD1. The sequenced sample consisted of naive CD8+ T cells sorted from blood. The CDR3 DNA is TGTGCCATCAGTGAGACAGGGGATTGGTCCTATAATTCACCCCTCCACTTT. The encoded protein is CAISETGDWSYNSPLHF.